The 19 T cell receptor beta chains given below trace back to one sample, sequenced in a study of T cells in Graves' hyperthyroidism and ophthalmopathy. Template material for amplifying TCR beta CDR3 regions consisted of RNA transcripts. First-round RT-PCR with HTBI primers amplified the TCR CDR3 region. TCRdb ran MiXCR on the multiplex PCR reads and lists one entry per CDR3 protein. The data show 350,000 or so distinct CDR3 sequences, with around 18% seen just once and about 16% held by the top ten. Sequenced material: blood. These receptor sequences come from a woman in her forties with Graves' ophthalmopathy.

This clonotype was detected many times. This chain joins TRBV6-2 or TRBV6-3 and TRBJ2-5, with 9 positions matching TRBD1. Germline loops: CDR1 MNHEY, CDR2 SVGEGT. CDR3 length: 14 residues. The trim removed 7 bases at V and 5 bases at J, leaving 8 bases unmatched. The CDR3 spells CASTADRGGETQYF. Written as DNA, the CDR3 is TGTGCCAGCACCGCGGACAGGGGCGGGGAGACCCAGTACTTC.

This clonotype was seen many times. A read error is possible here, since a much larger clone lies one base away. This rearrangement joins TRBV28 to TRBJ2-7, with D possibly TRBD1 on 5 matching bases. The CDR3 contains 14 residues. Per the germline V gene, CDR1 is MDHEN and CDR2 is SYDVKM. Deletions cut 6 bases from V and 3 bases from J, with 15 bases between. CDR3: CASRPTPQGYEQYF. The CDR3 region has the DNA TGTGCCAGCAGACCCACCCCCCAGGGCTACGAGCAGTACTTC.

The chain links TRBV15 to TRBJ1-5, with D unclear. Per germline, CDR1 LNHNV and CDR2 YYDKDF (reference sequence). V was cut by 4 bases and J by 6 bases, with 7 bases left in between. This CDR3 has 12 amino acids. The CDR3 DNA sequence: TGTGCCACCAGCATCAGAACTCAGCCCCAGCATTTT. Translating gives CATSIRTQPQHF.

This clonotype showed up many times. The CDR3 region is CASSGTGSAANEQYF. The CDR3 DNA sequence: TGTGCCAGCAGCGGGACAGGGAGTGCAGCGAACGAGCAGTACTTC. The J gene is TRBJ2-7, the V gene TRBV9; TRBD1 matches at 8 bases. Germline V gene data show CDR1 as SGDLS and CDR2 as YYNGEE. V shed 3 bases and J 5 bases; nucleotides not matched to a gene: 10. CDR3 size: 15 residues.

This clonotype was counted ten times or more. The chain is built from TRBV13 and TRBJ1-1; D unclear. The length of the CDR3 is 12 residues. Trimming took off 6 bases at V and 5 bases at J, with 10 bases between the two ends. Germline-derived CDR1 and CDR2 are PRHDT and FYEKMQ (reference sequence). The CDR3 nucleotides read TGTGCCAGCAGTTTTTCGGGGACTGAAGCTTTCTTT. Its translation: CASSFSGTEAFF.

The gene calls are TRBV6-1 and TRBJ1-1, with a weak D call TRBD1 (5 bases). Germline CDR1 and CDR2: MNHNS and SASEGT. The CDR3 length is 14 residues. V was trimmed by 2 bases and J by 5 bases, leaving 12 bases between them. The CDR3 loop is CASSESGGITEAFF. DNA of the CDR3: TGTGCCAGCAGTGAATCCGGGGGAATAACTGAAGCTTTCTTT.

This clonotype was picked up a small number of times. This chain connects TRBV11-2 to TRBJ2-5; D perhaps matches TRBD1 (5 bases). The CDR3 has 17 amino acids. The V gene lost 5 bases and the J gene lost 4 bases, with 23 bases spanning the gap. Germline CDR1 reads SGHAT; CDR2 reads FQNNGV. CDR3 sequence reads: CASSPPAQGLPLETQYF. CDR3 sequence (DNA): TGTGCCAGCAGCCCCCCGGCCCAGGGTCTCCCTCTAGAGACCCAGTACTTC.

This clonotype was found many times. This sequence joins TRBV6-2 or TRBV6-3 and TRBJ2-2; perhaps TRBD2 as D (6 bases). CDR3 length equals 18 residues. Germline-derived CDR1 and CDR2 are MNHEY and SVGEGT. The V gene lost 5 bases and the J gene lost 4 bases, with 23 bases spanning the gap. The CDR3 loop reads CASSTIPPGVQTTGELFF. The CDR3 DNA is TGTGCCAGCAGTACCATCCCCCCGGGGGTGCAAACCACCGGGGAGCTGTTTTTT.

This clonotype was seen repeatedly, ten times or more. This chain joins TRBV28 and TRBJ2-2, with 7 bases lining up with TRBD2. CDR1 and CDR2 from the germline V gene are MDHEN and SYDVKM. The trim removed 6 bases at V and 3 bases at J, leaving 7 bases unmatched. The CDR3 spans 15 residues. The chain's CDR3 is CASRWGGPYTGELFF. CDR3 coding DNA: TGTGCCAGCAGGTGGGGAGGGCCGTACACCGGGGAGCTGTTTTTT.

This clonotype was counted at least ten times. The rearrangement links TRBV6-1 to TRBJ1-1; 9 bases map to TRBD1. The CDR3 consists of 15 residues. Germline-derived CDR1 and CDR2 are MNHNS and SASEGT. The V segment lost 0 bases and the J segment 5 bases; nucleotides outside the gene matches: 4. This CDR3 is CASSEAGTGRTEAFF. The DNA of the CDR3 is TGTGCCAGCAGTGAAGCGGGGACAGGGAGGACTGAAGCTTTCTTT.

This clonotype appeared many times. This rearrangement joins TRBV12-3 or TRBV12-4 to TRBJ2-1; TRBD2 aligns across 11 bases. The CDR3 loop spans 14 amino acids. J gave up 5 bases and V 6 bases, and 3 bases lay outside the gene matches. The CDR3 sequence: CASRLAGVHNEQFF. The CDR3 DNA reads TGTGCCAGCAGACTAGCGGGAGTGCACAATGAGCAGTTCTTC.

This clonotype showed up many times. The chain has TRBV11-2 and TRBJ2-7, with a weak D call TRBD2 (6 bases). This CDR3 contains 14 residues. Trimming cost V 3 bases and J 7 bases, with 16 bases left between them. Germline V CDR1 and CDR2: SGHAT, FQNNGV. CDR3 DNA sequence: TGTGCCAGCAGCTTTTCACCCGGGACTTGGGAGCAGTACTTC. As protein: CASSFSPGTWEQYF.

This clonotype has only a few counts. The chain is built from TRBV11-1 and TRBJ1-2, with 10 bases lining up with TRBD1. Germline V gives CDR1 SGHAT, CDR2 FQDESV (reference sequence). V lost 2 bases to trimming and J lost 13 bases; unmatched junction nucleotides: 16. The length of the CDR3 is 16 residues. CDR3 loop: CASSLLVLGDRGVPTF. The CDR3 DNA follows: TGTGCCAGCAGCTTATTGGTTTTGGGGGACAGGGGAGTTCCCACCTTC.

This clonotype was seen many times. This sequence joins TRBV7-2 and TRBJ1-2, with D possibly matching TRBD1 (5 bases). The germline V and J ends were trimmed by 6 bases and 2 bases, with 16 bases remaining between them. The CDR3 has 15 amino acids. Germline V gives CDR1 SGHTA, CDR2 FQGNSA. For the CDR3, the DNA is TGTGCCAGCAGATCCACCCGGGACGGGAACTATGGCTACACCTTC. It is translated as CASRSTRDGNYGYTF.

As for this clonotype: One end of the junction does not line up with germline, which may come from a read error. This sequence joins TRBV19 and TRBJ1-5; D is unresolved. The CDR3 runs 16 residues. Per the germline V gene, CDR1 is LNHDA and CDR2 is SQIVND (reference sequence). In nucleotides, the CDR3 is TGTGTCAGTAGTATCCTCCAGACACGGATTAATCAGCCCCAGCATTTT. It translates to CVSSILQTRINQPQHF.

This clonotype has at least ten counts. V usage is TRBV7-8 and J usage is TRBJ2-7; 11 positions agree with TRBD2. Trimming took 2 bases from V and 7 from J; bases not matched to a gene: 7. The CDR3 has 15 residues. CDR1 is SGHVS, CDR2 FQNEAQ, per germline. CDR3: CASSLSLAGEGEQYF. CDR3 in DNA: TGTGCCAGCAGCTTATCACTAGCGGGAGAGGGAGAGCAGTACTTC.

This clonotype was seen a handful of times. V is TRBV11-2 and J is TRBJ1-1; the D is unclear. From germline, CDR1 is SGHAT and CDR2 FQNNGV. With 0 bases removed from V and 0 bases from J, the gap between germline ends came to 11 bases. This CDR3 has 16 amino acids. The CDR3 here is CASSLEYPLVNTEAFF. CDR3 nucleotides: TGTGCCAGCAGCTTAGAATACCCGTTGGTGAACACTGAAGCTTTCTTT.

This clonotype was seen many times. The chain combines TRBV5-1 with TRBJ1-1, with a possible D match to TRBD1 (5 bases). The CDR3 runs to 14 residues. V was cut by 0 bases and J by 5 bases, with 11 bases left in between. The V gene's germline CDR1 is SGHRS and CDR2 YFSETQ. In DNA, the CDR3 is TGCGCCAGCAGCTTGGTGGGGGGGGAAACTGAAGCTTTCTTT. Protein sequence: CASSLVGGETEAFF.

In this sample, this clonotype turned up many times. The genes are TRBV20-1 and TRBJ2-7; TRBD2 matches at 8 bases. CDR3 size: 15 residues. With V trimmed by 0 bases and J by 1 base, 5 bases remained unmatched. In germline, CDR1 is DFQATT, CDR2 SNEGSKA (reference sequence). CDR3 sequence: CSARDGTSGSYEQYF. The CDR3 bases are TGCAGTGCTAGAGATGGAACTAGCGGTTCCTACGAGCAGTACTTC.